This entry concerns a single TCR beta chain. The target antigen is unknown. This specimen belongs to a study of PD-L1 blockade in urothelial cancer. Study details: It was at 3 weeks (second dose) and 6 weeks after treatment start that blood was analyzed. Notes on the study in general: Better survival was predicted by below-median pretreatment blood TCR clonality.

The data were produced by immunoSEQ multiplex PCR, yet TCRdb's version contains in-frame clones alone and is incomplete. The sample has some 87,000 clones; roughly 84% are singletons. The time point is: pretreatment peripheral blood. The CDR3 has 16 amino acids. Trimming shortened V by 7 bases and J by 0 bases, and 16 bases separated the two germline ends. Per the germline V gene, CDR1 is SGHVS and CDR2 is FQNEAQ. The sequence came from a man aged 55 to 70 with urothelial cancer. The J gene is TRBJ2-1, the V gene TRBV7-8, with D maybe TRBD1 (5 bases). The input for sequencing was PBMCs, taken around atezolizumab (anti-PD-L1) treatment. The CDR3 region has the DNA TGTGCCAGCACCAGAATGGGGCAGAGCTCCTACAATGAGCAGTTCTTC. As protein: CASTRMGQSSYNEQFF.